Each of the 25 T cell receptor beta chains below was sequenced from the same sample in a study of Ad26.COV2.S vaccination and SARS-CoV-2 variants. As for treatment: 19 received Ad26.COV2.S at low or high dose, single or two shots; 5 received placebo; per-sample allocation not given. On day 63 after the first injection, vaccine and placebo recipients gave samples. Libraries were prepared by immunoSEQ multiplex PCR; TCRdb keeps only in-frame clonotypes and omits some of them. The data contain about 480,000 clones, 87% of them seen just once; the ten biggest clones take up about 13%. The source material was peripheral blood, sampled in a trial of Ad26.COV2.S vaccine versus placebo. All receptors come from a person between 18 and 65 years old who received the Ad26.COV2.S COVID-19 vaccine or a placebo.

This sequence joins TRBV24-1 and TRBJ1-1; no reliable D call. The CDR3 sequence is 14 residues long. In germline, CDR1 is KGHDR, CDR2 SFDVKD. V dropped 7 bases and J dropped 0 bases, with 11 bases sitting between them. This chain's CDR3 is CATRSNHMNTEAFF. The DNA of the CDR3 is TGTGCCACCAGAAGTAACCACATGAACACTGAAGCTTTCTTT.

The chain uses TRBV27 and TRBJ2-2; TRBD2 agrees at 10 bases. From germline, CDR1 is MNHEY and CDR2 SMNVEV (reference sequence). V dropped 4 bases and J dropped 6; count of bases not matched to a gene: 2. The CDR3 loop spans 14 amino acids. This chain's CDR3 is CASSSTSGAGELFF. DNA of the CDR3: TGTGCCAGCAGTTCAACTAGCGGGGCCGGGGAGCTGTTTTTT.

CDR3 nucleotide sequence: TGTGCCAGTGGGAGGCGGAGCTCCTACGAGCAGTACTTC. This sequence encodes CASGRRSSYEQYF. The rearrangement links TRBV5-4 to TRBJ2-7, with a weak D call TRBD2 (6 bases). Trimming left V 8 bases short and J 0 bases short, with 12 bases between. This CDR3 has 13 residues. Germline V gene data show CDR1 as SGHNT and CDR2 as YYREEE (reference sequence).

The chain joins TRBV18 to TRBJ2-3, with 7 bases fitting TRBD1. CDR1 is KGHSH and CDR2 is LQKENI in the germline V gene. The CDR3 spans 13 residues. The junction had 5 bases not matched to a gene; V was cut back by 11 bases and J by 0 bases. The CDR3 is CAAQGRSTDTQYF. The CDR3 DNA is TGTGCCGCACAGGGGAGAAGCACAGATACGCAGTATTTT.

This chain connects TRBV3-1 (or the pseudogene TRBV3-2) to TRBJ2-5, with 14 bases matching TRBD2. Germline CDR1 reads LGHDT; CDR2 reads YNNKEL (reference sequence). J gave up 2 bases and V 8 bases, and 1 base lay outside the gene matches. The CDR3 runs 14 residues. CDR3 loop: CASRLAGGQETQYF. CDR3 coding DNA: TGTGCCAGCCGACTAGCGGGAGGGCAAGAGACCCAGTACTTC.

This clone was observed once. CDR3 amino acids: CASSRQGGYEQYF. The CDR3 DNA reads TGTGCCAGCTCGAGGCAGGGGGGGTACGAGCAGTACTTC. V is TRBV7-9 and J is TRBJ2-7; TRBD1 or TRBD2 may be the D gene (7 bases each). CDR3 size: 13 residues. The V gene's germline CDR1 is SEHNR and CDR2 FQNEAQ (reference sequence). Trimming removed 8 bases from V and 4 bases from J, with 15 bases in between.

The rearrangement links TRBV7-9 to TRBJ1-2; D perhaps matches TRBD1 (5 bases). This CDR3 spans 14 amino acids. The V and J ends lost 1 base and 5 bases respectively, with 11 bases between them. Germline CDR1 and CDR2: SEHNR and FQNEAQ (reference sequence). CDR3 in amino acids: CASSLVPGRYGYTF. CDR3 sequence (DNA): TGTGCCAGCAGCTTAGTGCCAGGGAGGTATGGCTACACCTTC.

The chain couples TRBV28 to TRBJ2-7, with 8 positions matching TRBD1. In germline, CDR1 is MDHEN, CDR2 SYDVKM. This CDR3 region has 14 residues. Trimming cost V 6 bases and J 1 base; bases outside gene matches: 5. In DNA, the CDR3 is TGTGCCAGCAGGGGGACAGGCCGTTCCTACGAGCAGTACTTC. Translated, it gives CASRGTGRSYEQYF. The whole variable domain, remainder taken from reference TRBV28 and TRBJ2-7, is DVKVTQSSRYLVKRTGEKVFLECVQDMDHENMFWYRQDPGLGLRLIYFSYDVKMKEKGDIPEGYSVSREKKERFSLILESASTNQTSMYLCASRGTGRSYEQYFGPGTRLTVT.

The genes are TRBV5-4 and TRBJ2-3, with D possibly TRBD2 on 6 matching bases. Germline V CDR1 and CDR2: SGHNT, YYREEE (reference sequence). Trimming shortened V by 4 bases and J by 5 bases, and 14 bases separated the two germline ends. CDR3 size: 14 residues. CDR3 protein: CASSPHEGGDTQYF. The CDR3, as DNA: TGTGCCAGCAGCCCCCACGAGGGAGGAGATACGCAGTATTTT.

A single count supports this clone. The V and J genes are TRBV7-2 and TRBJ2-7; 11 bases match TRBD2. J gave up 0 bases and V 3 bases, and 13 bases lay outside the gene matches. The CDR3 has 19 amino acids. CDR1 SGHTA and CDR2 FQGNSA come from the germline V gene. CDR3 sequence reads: CASSFHPTSGIVNSYEQYF. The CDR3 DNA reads TGTGCCAGCAGCTTCCACCCGACTAGCGGGATAGTAAACTCCTACGAGCAGTACTTC.

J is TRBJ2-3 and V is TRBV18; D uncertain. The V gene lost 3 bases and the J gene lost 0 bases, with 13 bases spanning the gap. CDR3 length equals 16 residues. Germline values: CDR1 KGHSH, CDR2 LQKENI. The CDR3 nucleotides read TGTGCCAGCTCACCCTCTACGCCTAGAAGCACAGATACGCAGTATTTT. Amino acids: CASSPSTPRSTDTQYF.

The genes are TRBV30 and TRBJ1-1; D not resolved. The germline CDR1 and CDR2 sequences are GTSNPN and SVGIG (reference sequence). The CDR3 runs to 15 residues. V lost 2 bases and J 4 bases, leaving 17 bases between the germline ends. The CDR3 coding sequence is TGTGCCTGGAGTAATCACCTTTTGAGGAGCACTGAAGCTTTCTTT. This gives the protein CAWSNHLLRSTEAFF.

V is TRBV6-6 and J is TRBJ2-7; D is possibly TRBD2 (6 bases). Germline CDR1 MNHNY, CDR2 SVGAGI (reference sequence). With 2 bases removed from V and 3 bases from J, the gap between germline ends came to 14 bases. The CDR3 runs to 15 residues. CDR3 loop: CASSYRDLRSYEQYF. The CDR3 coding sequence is TGTGCCAGCAGTTACCGGGACTTGCGAAGCTACGAGCAGTACTTC.

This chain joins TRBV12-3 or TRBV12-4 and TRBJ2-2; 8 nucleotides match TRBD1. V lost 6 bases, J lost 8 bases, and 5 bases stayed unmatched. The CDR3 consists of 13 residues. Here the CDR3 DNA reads TGTGCCAGCAGCCGGACAGGGATGGGGGAGCTGTTTTTT. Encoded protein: CASSRTGMGELFF.

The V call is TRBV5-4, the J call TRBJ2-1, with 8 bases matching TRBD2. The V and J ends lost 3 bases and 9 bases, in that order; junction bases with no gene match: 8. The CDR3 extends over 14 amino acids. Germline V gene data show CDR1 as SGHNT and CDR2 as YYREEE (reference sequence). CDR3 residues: CASSSGLVDGEQFF. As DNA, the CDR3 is TGTGCCAGCAGCTCGGGACTAGTGGATGGTGAGCAGTTCTTC.

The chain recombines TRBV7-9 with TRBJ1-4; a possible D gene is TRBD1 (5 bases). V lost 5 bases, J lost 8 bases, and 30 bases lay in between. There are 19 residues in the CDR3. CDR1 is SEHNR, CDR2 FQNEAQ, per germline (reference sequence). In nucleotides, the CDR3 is TGTGCCAGCAGCCCGCAAGAACCGGGACTCTGGGGGGGAAACGAAAAACTGTTTTTT. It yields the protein CASSPQEPGLWGGNEKLFF.

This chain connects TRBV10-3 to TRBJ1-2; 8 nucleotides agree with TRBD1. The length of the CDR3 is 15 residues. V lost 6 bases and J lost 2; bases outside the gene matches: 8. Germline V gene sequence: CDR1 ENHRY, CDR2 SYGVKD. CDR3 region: CAIRIDRGLNYGYTF. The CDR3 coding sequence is TGTGCCATCAGGATTGACAGGGGCCTGAACTATGGCTACACCTTC.

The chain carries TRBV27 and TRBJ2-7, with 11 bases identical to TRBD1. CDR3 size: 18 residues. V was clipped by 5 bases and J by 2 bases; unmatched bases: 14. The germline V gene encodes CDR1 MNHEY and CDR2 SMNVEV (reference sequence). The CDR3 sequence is CASSGQGAGVPLTYEQYF. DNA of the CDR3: TGTGCCAGCAGTGGACAGGGGGCGGGTGTACCCCTTACCTACGAGCAGTACTTC.

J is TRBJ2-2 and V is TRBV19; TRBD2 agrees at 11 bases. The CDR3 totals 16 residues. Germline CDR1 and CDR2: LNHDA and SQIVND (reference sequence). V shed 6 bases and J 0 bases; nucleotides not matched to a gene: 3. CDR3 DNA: TGTGCCAGTAGAGAGACTAGCGGGACGAACACCGGGGAGCTGTTTTTT. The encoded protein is CASRETSGTNTGELFF.

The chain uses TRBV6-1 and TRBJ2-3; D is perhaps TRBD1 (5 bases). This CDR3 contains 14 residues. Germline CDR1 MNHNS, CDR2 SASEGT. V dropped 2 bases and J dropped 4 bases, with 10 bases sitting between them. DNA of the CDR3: TGTGCCAGCAGTGAATGGCAGGGTGCAGATACGCAGTATTTT. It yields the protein CASSEWQGADTQYF.

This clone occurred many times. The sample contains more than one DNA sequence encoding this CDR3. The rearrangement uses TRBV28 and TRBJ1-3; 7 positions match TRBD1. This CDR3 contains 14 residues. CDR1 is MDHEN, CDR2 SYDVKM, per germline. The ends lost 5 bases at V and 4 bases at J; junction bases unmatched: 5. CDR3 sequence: CASSTDRAGNTIYF. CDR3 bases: TGTGCCAGCAGTACCGACAGGGCCGGAAACACCATATATTTT.

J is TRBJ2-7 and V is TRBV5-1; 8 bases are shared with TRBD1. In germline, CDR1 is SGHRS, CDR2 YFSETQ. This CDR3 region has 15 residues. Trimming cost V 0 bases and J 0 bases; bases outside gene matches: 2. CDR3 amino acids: CASSLDTGGSYEQYF. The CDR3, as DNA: TGCGCCAGCAGCTTGGATACAGGGGGCTCCTACGAGCAGTACTTC.

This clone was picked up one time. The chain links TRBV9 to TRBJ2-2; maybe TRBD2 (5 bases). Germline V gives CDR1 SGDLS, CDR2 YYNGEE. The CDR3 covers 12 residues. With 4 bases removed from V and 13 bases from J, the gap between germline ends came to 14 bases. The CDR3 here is CASSFGSGGLFF. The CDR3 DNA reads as TGTGCCAGCAGCTTTGGTTCCGGAGGGCTGTTTTTT.

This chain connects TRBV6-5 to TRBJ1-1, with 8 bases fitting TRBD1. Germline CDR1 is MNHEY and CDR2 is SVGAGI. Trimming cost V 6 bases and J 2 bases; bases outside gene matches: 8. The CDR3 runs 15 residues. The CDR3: CASSLRTGPNTEAFF. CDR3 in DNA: TGTGCCAGCAGCCTCCGGACAGGGCCAAACACTGAAGCTTTCTTT.

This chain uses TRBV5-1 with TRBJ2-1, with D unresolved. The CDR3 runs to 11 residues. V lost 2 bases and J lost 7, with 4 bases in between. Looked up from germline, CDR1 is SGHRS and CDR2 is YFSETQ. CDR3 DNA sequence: TGCGCCAGCAGCTTAGCGAATGAGCAGTTCTTC. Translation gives CASSLANEQFF.